One sample yielded the 17 T cell receptor beta chains listed below, sequenced in a study of monozygotic twins with cystic fibrosis. Sequenced by immunoSEQ multiplex PCR; TCRdb stores in-frame clones only, minus some. The data hold 30,000 to 35,000 clones, with roughly 66% observed a single time. Material for sequencing was blood. These receptors all stem from a girl aged 5-17 years with cystic fibrosis.

The V and J genes are TRBV7-2 and TRBJ2-4, with no clear D. This CDR3 comprises 13 residues. The V end was cut by 1 base, the J end by 9 bases, with 10 bases between. CDR1 is SGHTA, CDR2 FQGNSA, per germline. CDR3 sequence reads: CASSLGTEAIQYF. The DNA for the CDR3 is TGTGCCAGCAGCTTAGGGACCGAAGCCATTCAGTACTTC.

This clone was detected a few times. The chain combines TRBV7-6 with TRBJ1-4; 7 nucleotides match TRBD1. The germline gives CDR1 SGHVS, CDR2 FNYEAQ. The CDR3 runs 15 residues. Germline trimming cut 5 bases from V and 6 bases from J; bases unmatched to any gene: 9. Here the CDR3 reads CASSLGGGRDEKLFF. The CDR3 DNA sequence: TGTGCCAGCAGCCTAGGAGGGGGCAGGGATGAAAAACTGTTTTTT.

This chain links TRBV30 with TRBJ1-5; D is unresolved. Trimming shortened V by 0 bases and J by 3 bases, and 9 bases separated the two germline ends. This CDR3 is 14 amino acids long. Germline CDR1 GTSNPN, CDR2 SVGIG (reference sequence). Here the CDR3 reads CAWSVERNNQPQHF. In DNA form, the CDR3 reads TGTGCCTGGAGTGTGGAACGGAACAATCAGCCCCAGCATTTT.

The chain uses TRBV29-1 and TRBJ2-6; no clear D. CDR1 is SQVTM, CDR2 ANQGSEA, per germline. This CDR3 is 13 amino acids long. Trimming left V 7 bases short and J 0 bases short, with 7 bases between. The CDR3 loop is CSASASGANVLTF. The CDR3 nucleotides read TGCAGCGCATCCGCCTCTGGGGCCAACGTCCTGACTTTC.

This clone was seen only a few times. The chain uses TRBV7-9 and TRBJ1-1; TRBD1 matches at 7 bases. J was trimmed by 4 bases and V by 5 bases; bases with no gene match: 4. This CDR3 region has 13 residues. The V gene's germline CDR1 is SEHNR and CDR2 FQNEAQ (reference sequence). CDR3 DNA sequence: TGTGCCAGCAGCCACGACAGGGCCACTGAAGCTTTCTTT. Translating gives CASSHDRATEAFF.

The V gene is TRBV5-6, the J gene TRBJ1-2; TRBD1 is a possible D gene (6 bases). The CDR3 sequence is 17 residues long. The germline V and J ends were trimmed by 0 bases and 6 bases, with 21 bases remaining between them. Germline V CDR1 and CDR2: SGHDT, YYEEEE. As DNA, the CDR3 is TGTGCCAGCAGCTTGGTAGTCTCGCCAGGGGCTTTTGATGGCTACACCTTC. This encodes CASSLVVSPGAFDGYTF. The whole variable domain, remainder taken from reference TRBV5-6 and TRBJ1-2, is DAGVTQSPTHLIKTRGQQVTLRCSPKSGHDTVSWYQQALGQGPQFIFQYYEEEERQRGNFPDRFSGHQFPNYSSELNVNALLLGDSALYLCASSLVVSPGAFDGYTFGSGTRLTVV.

The genes are TRBV5-4 and TRBJ2-2, with TRBD2 matching 11 bases. The V segment lost 5 bases and the J segment 5 bases; nucleotides outside the gene matches: 5. CDR3 size: 15 residues. Germline V gene data show CDR1 as SGHNT and CDR2 as YYREEE (reference sequence). For the CDR3, the DNA is TGTGCCAGCAGTTTCTGGACTAGCGGGACCGGGGAGCTGTTTTTT. It yields the protein CASSFWTSGTGELFF. The full variable domain, rest sourced from reference TRBV5-4 and TRBJ2-2, is ETGVTQSPTHLIKTRGQQVTLRCSSQSGHNTVSWYQQALGQGPQFIFQYYREEENGRGNFPPRFSGLQFPNYSSELNVNALELDDSALYLCASSFWTSGTGELFFGEGSRLTVL.

J is TRBJ1-2 and V is TRBV7-8, with 12 bases matching TRBD1. The CDR3 consists of 16 residues. Germline lookup yields CDR1 SGHVS and CDR2 FQNEAQ. V lost 8 bases, J lost 2 bases, and 9 bases stayed unmatched. The CDR3 DNA is TGTGCCAGCGGACCGGGACAGGGGGCTTCAAACTATGGCTACACCTTC. Its translation is CASGPGQGASNYGYTF.

V is TRBV5-4 and J is TRBJ2-7, with TRBD2 as a possible D gene (6 bases). This CDR3 is 14 amino acids long. Deletions cut 4 bases from V and 0 bases from J, with 11 bases between. CDR1 and CDR2 from the germline V gene are SGHNT and YYREEE (reference sequence). The CDR3, as DNA: TGTGCCAGCAGCCCCTCGACTAGCTCCTACGAGCAGTACTTC. Translating gives CASSPSTSSYEQYF.

The gene calls are TRBV7-3 and TRBJ2-1; D may be TRBD2 (6 bases). This CDR3 region has 15 residues. V was shortened by 2 bases and J by 7 bases, with 15 bases between the two germline ends. The germline gives CDR1 SGHTA, CDR2 FQGTGA. The CDR3 loop is CASSLLGGKGNEQFF. The DNA for the CDR3 is TGTGCCAGCAGCTTACTAGGCGGGAAAGGAAATGAGCAGTTCTTC.

The chain recombines TRBV28 with TRBJ2-6; the match to TRBD2 covers 13 bases. The CDR3 length is 16 residues. The V segment lost 8 bases and the J segment 4 bases; nucleotides outside the gene matches: 5. Looked up from germline, CDR1 is MDHEN and CDR2 is SYDVKM. The CDR3 is CASGTSGTTGANVLTF. The CDR3 bases are TGTGCCAGCGGGACTAGCGGGACTACGGGGGCCAACGTCCTGACTTTC.

The J gene is TRBJ2-2, the V gene TRBV5-1; possibly TRBD1 or TRBD2 for D (7 bases each). V was cut by 2 bases and J by 6 bases, with 11 bases left in between. The CDR3 is 14 residues long. Germline assignment: CDR1 SGHRS and CDR2 YFSETQ. The CDR3 loop is CASSFAGGAGELFF. The CDR3 region has the DNA TGCGCCAGCAGCTTTGCAGGGGGGGCCGGGGAGCTGTTTTTT.

This chain connects TRBV23-1 to TRBJ1-2; TRBD1 aligns across 9 bases. TRBV23-1 is placed among ORFs of uncertain function. V lost 1 base, J lost 3 bases, and 9 bases stayed unmatched. CDR3 length: 17 amino acids. The CDR3 bases are TGCGCCAGCAGTCAATGGGCTGACCGGGACAGGGACTATGGCTACACCTTC. Encoded protein: CASSQWADRDRDYGYTF.

The rearrangement uses TRBV7-9 and TRBJ1-4; no definite D call. V dropped 5 bases and J dropped 6 bases, with 19 bases sitting between them. The CDR3 covers 16 residues. Germline V gene data show CDR1 as SEHNR and CDR2 as FQNEAQ (reference sequence). The CDR3 nucleotides are TGTGCCAGCAGCCCGCTCGGGCGGCGGAGAGATGAAAAACTGTTTTTT. It yields the protein CASSPLGRRRDEKLFF.

V usage is TRBV30 and J usage is TRBJ2-7, with D unclear. The ends were cut back, 1 base at V and 0 bases at J, with 7 bases in the middle. The CDR3 loop spans 13 amino acids. Germline V gene lookup returns CDR1 GTSNPN and CDR2 SVGIG (reference sequence). CDR3 in amino acids: CAWSALLSYEQYV. The DNA for the CDR3 is TGTGCCTGGAGTGCTTTACTCTCCTACGAGCAGTACGTC.

This rearrangement joins TRBV14 to TRBJ1-1; no clear D gene. Germline V gene sequence: CDR1 SGHDN, CDR2 FVKESK. The CDR3 is made up of 17 amino acids. The V gene lost 0 bases and the J gene lost 4 bases, with 18 bases spanning the gap. The CDR3 coding sequence is TGTGCCAGCAGCCAAGATCTAGGCCGGGTCGCGAGCACTGAAGCTTTCTTT. Protein: CASSQDLGRVASTEAFF.

The gene calls are TRBV7-9 and TRBJ1-3, with D unresolved. This CDR3 is 13 amino acids long. CDR1 SEHNR and CDR2 FQNEAQ come from the germline V gene (reference sequence). V shed 1 base and J shed 7 bases, with 8 bases lying between them. The CDR3 DNA is TGTGCCAGCAGCTTAGAAGCGGGGAACACCATATATTTT. Translated: CASSLEAGNTIYF.